This T cell receptor (beta chain) stems from a study of regulatory T cells in long-lasting Graves disease. Study results and limitations: Repertoires from persistent disease leaned toward TRBV28, TRBJ1-2 and TRBJ2-5.

Specified time point: persistent/refractory GD, antithyroid drugs over 5 years with positive TRAb. PBMC RNA served as the TCR library source. Library construction for TCR beta used iRepertoire HTBI primers and Arm-PCR of CDR3 regions. From the multiplex PCR reads, TCRdb called clonotypes with MiXCR, one entry per CDR3 protein. The sample consists of 450,000 or so distinct CDR3 sequences, approximately 23% of them appearing once. The CDR3 length is 13 residues. Per the germline V gene, CDR1 is SGHAT and CDR2 is FQNNGV. Trimming left V 7 bases short and J 0 bases short, with 10 bases between. This clonotype was observed at least ten times. The antigen is undetermined.

Sequences were derived from peripheral blood mononuclear cells (PBMCs), sampled when the disease was refractory, from a patient treated with antithyroid drugs. The chain links TRBV11-2 to TRBJ2-7; D is perhaps TRBD2 (5 bases). The receptor was isolated from a female donor with Graves disease. CDR3 DNA sequence: TGTGCCAGCACGGGCGGGTTCTCCTACGAGCAGTACTTC. Translation gives CASTGGFSYEQYF. Full variable domain (missing parts from reference TRBV11-2 and TRBJ2-7): EAGVAQSPRYKIIEKRQSVAFWCNPISGHATLYWYQQILGQGPKLLIQFQNNGVVDDSQLPKDRFSAERLKGVDSTLKIQPAKLEDSAVYLCASTGGFSYEQYFGPGTRLTVT.